A selection of T cell receptor beta chains follows, all from one sample in a study of blood T cells in healthy people across ages. Each CDR3 protein is one row after TCRdb ran MiXCR on the 5' RACE reads. The table includes over 500,000 distinct CDR3 sequences, over 40% detected once. The sample was blood. The receptors shown here come from a woman older than 75 in good health. Each CDR3 is given with its conserved first and last residue. The D gene is left open where the match is weak. A clone size is listed for some rows: how often the clone was seen (once, few, many), or a class if it is expanded.

v_gene,d_gene,j_gene,abundance,CDR3aa,CDR3nt
TRBV20-1,TRBD2,TRBJ2-5,.,CSARRASGNGETQYF,TGCAGTGCTAGACGTGCTAGCGGGAATGGAGAGACCCAGTACTTC
TRBV29-1,TRBD2,TRBJ2-1,many,CSVPLAGGHYNEQFF,TGCAGCGTACCCCTAGCGGGGGGCCACTACAATGAGCAGTTCTTC
TRBV6-6,TRBD2,TRBJ2-1,many,CASSTSGGASEQFF,TGTGCCAGCAGTACTAGCGGGGGGGCGAGTGAGCAGTTCTTC
TRBV20-1,.,TRBJ2-1,.,CSAPKSWGAPYNEQFF,TGCAGTGCCCCTAAGAGTTGGGGGGCCCCCTACAATGAGCAGTTCTTC
TRBV12-3/TRBV12-4,TRBD1,TRBJ2-6,.,CASSPNRGTRSGANVLTF,TGTGCCAGCAGCCCGAACAGGGGAACTCGTTCGGGGGCCAACGTCCTGACTTTC
TRBV20-1,TRBD1,TRBJ2-1,.,CSAHRGSSYNEQFF,TGCAGTGCTCACAGGGGAAGCTCCTACAATGAGCAGTTCTTC
TRBV5-5,.,TRBJ1-5,.,CASSLATDHQPQHF,TGTGCCAGCAGCTTGGCCACAGACCATCAGCCCCAGCATTTT
TRBV20-1,TRBD1,TRBJ2-1,.,CSARDQGVQFF,TGCAGTGCTAGAGATCAGGGGGTGCAGTTCTTC
TRBV3-1,.,TRBJ1-4,.,CASSQDVQYYEKLFF,TGTGCCAGCAGCCAAGATGTACAGTACTATGAAAAACTGTTTTTT
TRBV2,.,TRBJ2-2,.,CASRTQGYTGELFF,TGTGCCAGCAGAACTCAGGGATACACCGGGGAGCTGTTTTTT
TRBV7-3,TRBD1,TRBJ2-1,few,CASSFRTGGFSAVSANEQFF,TGTGCCAGCAGCTTTAGGACAGGGGGCTTCTCAGCGGTCTCGGCCAATGAGCAGTTCTTC
TRBV27,TRBD1,TRBJ2-7,.,CASSSQGQGATYEQYF,TGTGCCAGCAGTTCCCAGGGACAGGGAGCGACCTACGAGCAGTACTTC
TRBV9,.,TRBJ2-7,many,CASSVVGSSYEQYF,TGTGCCAGCAGCGTAGTGGGGAGCTCCTACGAGCAGTACTTC
TRBV5-1,.,TRBJ2-7,many,CASRPGPNYEQYF,TGCGCCAGCAGACCGGGACCCAACTACGAGCAGTACTTC
TRBV7-9,.,TRBJ1-5,many,CASSLGGMQPQHF,TGTGCCAGCAGCTTGGGGGGTATGCAGCCCCAGCATTTT
TRBV6-5,.,TRBJ2-1,few,CASKGLYYNEQFF,TGTGCCAGTAAGGGACTGTACTACAATGAGCAGTTCTTC
TRBV5-1,.,TRBJ1-4,many,CASSSRRGEKKLFF,TGCGCCAGCAGCTCCCGCAGGGGAGAGAAAAAACTGTTTTTT
TRBV27,.,TRBJ2-3,.,CASSFGASKNTQYF,TGTGCCAGCAGTTTTGGGGCTAGCAAAAATACGCAGTATTTT
TRBV29-1,.,TRBJ1-1,.,CSVDSRGTEAFF,TGCAGCGTTGATTCCCGGGGCACTGAAGCTTTCTTT
TRBV28,TRBD1,TRBJ2-1,.,CARSPTGAVNNEQFF,TGTGCCCGCAGCCCGACAGGGGCCGTCAACAATGAGCAGTTCTTC
TRBV6-5,TRBD1,TRBJ1-2,few,CASTPEGGSYGYTF,TGTGCCAGCACCCCCGAAGGGGGCAGCTATGGCTACACCTTC
TRBV28,.,TRBJ2-3,.,CASSPKRRTDTQYF,TGTGCCAGCAGCCCTAAGCGTAGGACAGATACGCAGTATTTT
TRBV7-9,.,TRBJ2-3,many,CASSQARLTTDTQYF,TGTGCCAGCAGCCAGGCCCGGCTGACCACAGATACGCAGTATTTT
TRBV20-1,TRBD2,TRBJ2-5,many,CSARLAAQETQYF,TGCAGCGCTAGACTAGCGGCGCAAGAGACCCAGTACTTC
TRBV27,.,TRBJ2-7,.,CASSPLDRLDYEQYF,TGTGCCAGCAGTCCTCTCGACAGGCTGGACTACGAGCAGTACTTC
TRBV20-1,.,TRBJ2-1,.,CSARDLVRSSYNEQFF,TGCAGTGCTAGAGATCTGGTCAGGAGCTCCTACAATGAGCAGTTCTTC
TRBV6-6,TRBD2,TRBJ2-1,many,CASTATGGGGIYNEQFF,TGTGCCAGCACCGCGACGGGCGGGGGGGGTATCTACAATGAGCAGTTCTTC
TRBV6-1,TRBD1,TRBJ2-7,.,CASFDRVNEQYF,TGTGCCAGCTTCGACAGGGTTAACGAGCAGTACTTC
TRBV6-5,.,TRBJ2-5,many,CASSYSYQETQYF,TGTGCCAGCAGTTACTCTTACCAAGAGACCCAGTACTTC
TRBV6-6,.,TRBJ2-4,.,CASSYYLGETGQNIQYF,TGTGCCAGCAGTTACTACCTGGGGGAGACAGGACAAAACATTCAGTACTTC
TRBV6-1,.,TRBJ2-5,.,CASSESERKQYF,TGTGCCAGCAGTGAATCAGAAAGAAAGCAGTACTTC
TRBV20-1,.,TRBJ2-7,many,CSARALYDSAASLYEQYF,TGCAGTGCTAGAGCCCTATACGACAGTGCCGCCAGCCTCTACGAGCAGTACTTC
TRBV29-1,TRBD2,TRBJ2-7,.,CSVGGVGDEQYF,TGCAGCGTGGGAGGGGTTGGTGACGAGCAGTACTTC
TRBV14,.,TRBJ2-5,.,CASSQPGTAQETQYF,TGTGCCAGCAGCCAACCGGGGACGGCACAAGAGACCCAGTACTTC
TRBV20-1,TRBD2,TRBJ2-5,many,CSASWGGGGKTQYF,TGCAGTGCCAGCTGGGGTGGCGGGGGAAAGACCCAGTACTTC
TRBV4-1,TRBD2,TRBJ2-5,few,CASSQDKREGRETQYF,TGCGCCAGCAGCCAAGATAAGCGGGAGGGCCGTGAGACCCAGTACTTC
TRBV3-1,TRBD2,TRBJ2-5,.,CASSQDVASGSQYF,TGTGCCAGCAGCCAAGATGTCGCTAGCGGGAGTCAGTACTTC
TRBV6-1,TRBD1,TRBJ2-7,.,CAGNKGATSERYF,TGTGCCGGAAACAAGGGGGCTACGTCCGAGCGGTACTTC
TRBV5-1,.,TRBJ2-1,many,CASSLDVGASYNEQFF,TGCGCCAGCAGCTTGGATGTGGGGGCCTCCTACAATGAGCAGTTCTTC
TRBV30,TRBD2,TRBJ2-3,.,CAWSVGSGGLTDTQYF,TGTGCCTGGAGTGTGGGTAGCGGGGGACTCACAGATACGCAGTATTTT
TRBV18,.,TRBJ1-5,many,CASSPQSNQPQHF,TGTGCCAGCTCACCCCAGAGCAATCAGCCCCAGCATTTT
TRBV9,.,TRBJ2-3,once,CASSVDPPTDTQYF,TGTGCCAGCAGCGTCGACCCTCCCACAGATACGCAGTATTTT
TRBV9,.,TRBJ2-2,few,CASSVWTTGELFF,TGTGCCAGCAGCGTGTGGACAACCGGGGAGCTGTTTTTT
TRBV10-3,.,TRBJ2-5,.,CAISDIGETQYF,TGTGCCATCAGTGATATAGGAGAGACCCAGTACTTC
TRBV6-1,.,TRBJ2-2,.,CASSESSTGELFF,TGTGCCAGCAGTGAATCGAGCACCGGGGAGCTGTTTTTT
TRBV11-2,.,TRBJ2-3,.,CASSLDQASTQYF,TGTGCCAGCAGCTTAGACCAGGCTAGTACGCAGTATTTT
TRBV20-1,TRBD2,TRBJ2-1,.,CSARDGTSGRENEQFF,TGCAGTGCTAGAGACGGGACTAGCGGGAGGGAGAATGAGCAGTTCTTC
TRBV12-3/TRBV12-4,.,TRBJ2-5,few,CASSLRTVGDEQYF,TGTGCCAGCAGTCTACGGACTGTTGGGGATGAGCAGTACTTC
TRBV20-1,.,TRBJ2-3,.,CSARDLLSDTQYF,TGCAGTGCTAGAGATTTGTTATCAGATACGCAGTATTTT
TRBV24-1,.,TRBJ2-3,.,CATSGLDRTDTQYF,TGTGCCACCAGTGGTTTAGACAGGACAGATACGCAGTATTTT
TRBV6-1,.,TRBJ1-6,.,CASRDPGETYNSPLHF,TGTGCCAGCAGGGACCCAGGGGAAACCTATAATTCACCCCTCCACTTT
TRBV6-5,.,TRBJ1-5,.,CASRITRYSNRPQHF,TGTGCCAGCAGAATAACACGATATAGCAATCGGCCCCAGCATTTT
TRBV4-3,.,TRBJ2-7,.,CASSQEEGWNEQYF,TGCGCCAGCAGCCAAGAGGAGGGGTGGAACGAGCAGTACTTC
TRBV20-1,TRBD2,TRBJ2-1,.,CSARDGGRAVEQFF,TGCAGTGCTAGAGACGGTGGGAGGGCCGTGGAGCAGTTCTTC
TRBV27,.,TRBJ2-7,many,CASNGGGLDYEQYF,TGTGCCAGCAATGGTGGGGGGCTCGACTACGAGCAGTACTTC